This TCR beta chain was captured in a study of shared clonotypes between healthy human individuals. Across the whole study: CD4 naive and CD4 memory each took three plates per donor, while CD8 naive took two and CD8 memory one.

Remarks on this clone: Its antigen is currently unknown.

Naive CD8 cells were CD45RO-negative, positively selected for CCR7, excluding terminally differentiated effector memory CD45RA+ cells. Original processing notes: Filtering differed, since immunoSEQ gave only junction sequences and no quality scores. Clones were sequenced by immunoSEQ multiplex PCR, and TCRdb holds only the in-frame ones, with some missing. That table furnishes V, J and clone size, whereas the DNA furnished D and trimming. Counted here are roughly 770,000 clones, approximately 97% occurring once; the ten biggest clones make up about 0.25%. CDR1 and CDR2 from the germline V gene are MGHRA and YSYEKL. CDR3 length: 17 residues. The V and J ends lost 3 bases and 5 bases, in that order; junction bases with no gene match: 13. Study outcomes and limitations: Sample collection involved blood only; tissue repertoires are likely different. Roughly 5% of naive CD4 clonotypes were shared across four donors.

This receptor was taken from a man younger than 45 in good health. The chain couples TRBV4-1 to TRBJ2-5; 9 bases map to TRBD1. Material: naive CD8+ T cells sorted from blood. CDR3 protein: CASSHRIPGQGRETQYF. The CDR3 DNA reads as TGCGCCAGCAGCCATCGGATACCGGGACAGGGAAGGGAGACCCAGTACTTC.